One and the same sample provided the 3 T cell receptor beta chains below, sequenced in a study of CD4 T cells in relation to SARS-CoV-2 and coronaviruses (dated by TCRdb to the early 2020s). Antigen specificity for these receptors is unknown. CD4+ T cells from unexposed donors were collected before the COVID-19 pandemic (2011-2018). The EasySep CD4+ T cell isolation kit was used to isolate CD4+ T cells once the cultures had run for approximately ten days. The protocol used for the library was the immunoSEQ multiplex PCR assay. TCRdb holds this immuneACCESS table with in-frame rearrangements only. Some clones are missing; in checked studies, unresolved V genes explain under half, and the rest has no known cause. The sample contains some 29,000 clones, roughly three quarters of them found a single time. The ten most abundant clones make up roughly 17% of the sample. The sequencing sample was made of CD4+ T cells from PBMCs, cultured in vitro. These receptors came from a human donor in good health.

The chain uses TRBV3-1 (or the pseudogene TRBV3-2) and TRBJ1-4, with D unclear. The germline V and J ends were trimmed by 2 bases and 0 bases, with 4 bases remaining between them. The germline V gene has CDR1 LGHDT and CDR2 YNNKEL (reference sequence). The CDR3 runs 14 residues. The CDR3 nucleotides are TGTGCCAGCAGCCAATTTCCAACTAATGAAAAACTGTTTTTT. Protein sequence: CASSQFPTNEKLFF.

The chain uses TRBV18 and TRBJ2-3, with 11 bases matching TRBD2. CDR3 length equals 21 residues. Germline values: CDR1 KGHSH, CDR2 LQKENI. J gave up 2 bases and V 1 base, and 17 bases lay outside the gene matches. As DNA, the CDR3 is TGTGCCAGCTCACCACTGACACAGGTACTAGCGGGAGATTTTCTCACAGATACGCAGTATTTT. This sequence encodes CASSPLTQVLAGDFLTDTQYF.

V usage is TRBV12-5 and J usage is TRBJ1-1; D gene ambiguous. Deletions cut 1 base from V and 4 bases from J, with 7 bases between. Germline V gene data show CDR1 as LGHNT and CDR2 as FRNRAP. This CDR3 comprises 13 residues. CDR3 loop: CASGLELGTEAFF. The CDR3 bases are TGTGCTAGTGGTTTGGAACTAGGCACTGAAGCTTTCTTT.